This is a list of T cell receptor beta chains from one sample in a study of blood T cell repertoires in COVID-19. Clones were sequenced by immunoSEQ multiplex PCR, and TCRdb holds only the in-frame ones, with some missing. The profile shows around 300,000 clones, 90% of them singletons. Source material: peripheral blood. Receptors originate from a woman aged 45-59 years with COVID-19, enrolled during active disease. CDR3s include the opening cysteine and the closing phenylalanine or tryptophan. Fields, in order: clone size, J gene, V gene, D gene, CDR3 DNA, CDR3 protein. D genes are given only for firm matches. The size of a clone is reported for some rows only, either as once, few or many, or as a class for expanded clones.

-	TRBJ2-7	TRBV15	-	TGTGCCACCAGCAGAGGGGTCCCCGGGTACGAGCAGTACTTC	CATSRGVPGYEQYF
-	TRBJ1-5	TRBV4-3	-	TGCGCCAGCAGCCAAGCTACAGCGGCTCAGCCCCAGCATTTT	CASSQATAAQPQHF
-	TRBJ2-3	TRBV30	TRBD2	TGTGCCTGGGGTAGCGGGAGAGGGACAGATACGCAGTATTTT	CAWGSGRGTDTQYF
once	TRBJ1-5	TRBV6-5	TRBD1	TGTGCCAGCAGTACAGGGGGGAGTCAGCCCCAGCATTTT	CASSTGGSQPQHF
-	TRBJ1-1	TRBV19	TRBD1	TGTGCCAGTAGCCGACAGGGGATAACTGAAGCTTTCTTT	CASSRQGITEAFF
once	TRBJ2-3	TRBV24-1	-	TGTGCCACCAGTGATTCGCGGACAGATACGCAGTATTTT	CATSDSRTDTQYF
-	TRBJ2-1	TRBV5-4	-	TGTGCCAGCAGCCAACATCTCAGGGGCTCCTACAATGAGCAGTTCTTC	CASSQHLRGSYNEQFF
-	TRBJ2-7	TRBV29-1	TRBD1	TGCAGCGCCAGGACAGGGCCTTGGGAGCAGTACTTC	CSARTGPWEQYF
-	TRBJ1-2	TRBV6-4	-	TGTGCCAGCAGTGAAGGGGGTCAGGGAGTCTATGGCTACACCTTC	CASSEGGQGVYGYTF
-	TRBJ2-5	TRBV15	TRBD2	TGTGCCACCAGCAGAGATCTAGCGGCTAAAATACAAGAGACCCAGTACTTC	CATSRDLAAKIQETQYF
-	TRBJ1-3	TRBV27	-	TGTGCCAGCAGTTTATCGGGCTCCTCTGGAAACACCATATATTTT	CASSLSGSSGNTIYF
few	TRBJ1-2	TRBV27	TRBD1	TGTGCCAGCAGGGGACAGGGAGGTGGCTACACCTTC	CASRGQGGGYTF
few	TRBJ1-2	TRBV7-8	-	TGTGCCAGCAGCCCCGTCCCAGGGTACTATGGCTACACCTTC	CASSPVPGYYGYTF
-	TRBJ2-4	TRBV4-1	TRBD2	TGCGCCAGCAGCCAAGGACTAGCGGGAGGAGTAGCCAAAAACATTCAGTACTTC	CASSQGLAGGVAKNIQYF
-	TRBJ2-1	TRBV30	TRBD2	TGTGCCTGGAGGGCGGGAGGGCTTCTCTATGAGCAGTTCTTC	CAWRAGGLLYEQFF
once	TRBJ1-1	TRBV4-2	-	TGTGCCAGCAGCCAAGAAAGGAGTCGGACTGAAGCTTTCTTT	CASSQERSRTEAFF
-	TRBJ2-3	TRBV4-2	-	TGTGCCAGCAGCCAAGAACCGCAGTCAGATACGCAGTATTTT	CASSQEPQSDTQYF